Listed below are T cell receptor beta chains from one sample, sequenced in a study of T-cell memory formation after mild COVID-19. Each CDR3 protein is one row after TCRdb ran MiXCR on the 5' RACE reads. Of roughly 130,000 distinct CDR3 sequences listed, 5% to 6.5% are singletons. Sequenced: PBMCs or a T cell subset sorted from them (not recorded which). The receptor source for this set is an adult woman who had mild COVID-19 (a few samples of this study predate the infection). Cell type and time point are not known. Both conserved end residues are part of each CDR3. Fields, in order: D gene, V gene, clone size, J gene, CDR3 protein, CDR3 DNA. A D gene is named only where the DNA matches it firmly. Clone size is stated in some rows and not others, as once, few, many or a class when expanded.

>-|TRBV6-5|few|TRBJ1-2
CASIRDRAGGYTF
TGTGCCAGCATTCGCGACCGGGCAGGTGGCTACACCTTC
>-|TRBV18|-|TRBJ2-5
CASSPARTAQETQYF
TGTGCCAGCTCACCGGCCAGGACAGCGCAAGAGACCCAGTACTTC
>TRBD1|TRBV5-1|few|TRBJ1-6
CASSPTLRQGNSPLHF
TGCGCCAGCAGCCCGACGCTCCGACAGGGCAATTCACCCCTCCACTTT
>-|TRBV12-3/TRBV12-4|-|TRBJ2-7
CASSRTGAYEQYF
TGTGCCAGCAGCCGAACGGGCGCCTACGAGCAGTACTTC
>TRBD1|TRBV30|-|TRBJ2-3
CAWSRTGGYTDTQYF
TGTGCCTGGAGCCGAACAGGGGGTTACACAGATACGCAGTATTTT
>-|TRBV6-5|few|TRBJ2-3
CASSSPGPSTDTQYF
TGTGCCAGCAGTTCCCCAGGACCCAGCACAGATACGCAGTATTTT
>-|TRBV12-3/TRBV12-4|many|TRBJ2-7
CASSSVDEQYF
TGTGCCAGCAGTTCCGTTGACGAGCAGTACTTC
>-|TRBV15|few|TRBJ1-6
CATSRVATDSPLHF
TGTGCCACCAGCAGAGTAGCCACAGATTCACCCCTCCACTTT
>-|TRBV4-2|many|TRBJ2-3
CASSQGRHTDTQYF
TGTGCCAGCAGCCAAGGAAGGCACACAGATACGCAGTATTTT
>TRBD1|TRBV24-1|many|TRBJ2-1
CATQSGQAAGYEQFF
TGTGCCACTCAATCAGGACAGGCGGCTGGGTATGAGCAGTTCTTC
>-|TRBV7-9|-|TRBJ2-1
CASSLGASPVYNEQFF
TGTGCCAGCAGCTTAGGAGCCAGTCCGGTCTACAATGAGCAGTTCTTC
>TRBD1|TRBV7-6|many|TRBJ2-1
CASSARTGYNEQFF
TGTGCCAGCAGCGCCCGGACAGGGTACAATGAGCAGTTCTTC
>TRBD2|TRBV24-1|many|TRBJ2-3
CATSDTIAGPRADTQYF
TGTGCCACCAGTGACACGATAGCGGGACCCAGGGCAGATACGCAGTATTTT
>TRBD1|TRBV29-1|-|TRBJ1-2
CSVDRGGYGYTF
TGCAGCGTGGACAGGGGGGGCTATGGCTACACCTTC
>-|TRBV6-2/TRBV6-3|-|TRBJ2-7
CASSYSAGSYEQYF
TGTGCCAGCAGTTACTCGGCAGGTTCCTACGAGCAGTACTTC
>TRBD1|TRBV5-1|many|TRBJ1-2
CASSHETGNYGYTF
TGCGCCAGCAGCCACGAGACAGGGAACTATGGCTACACCTTC
>TRBD2|TRBV30|-|TRBJ2-7
CAWSGSSRSGSGSYEQYF
TGTGCCTGGAGTGGATCCTCCCGTAGCGGGAGCGGCTCCTACGAGCAGTACTTC
>TRBD1|TRBV5-1|-|TRBJ1-2
CASSLNGPGGLYGYTF
TGCGCCAGCAGCCTTAACGGGCCAGGGGGTCTCTATGGCTACACCTTC
>-|TRBV29-1|many|TRBJ1-2
CSVAVQGGLYGYTF
TGCAGCGTTGCAGTTCAGGGAGGGCTCTATGGCTACACCTTC
>-|TRBV5-1|-|TRBJ2-7
CDSSLVTGSYEQYF
TGCGACAGCAGCTTGGTCACAGGGAGTTACGAGCAGTACTTC
>-|TRBV14|few|TRBJ1-1
CASSPLGEGDDTEAFF
TGTGCCAGCAGCCCCCTGGGGGAGGGGGATGACACTGAAGCTTTCTTT
>-|TRBV6-6|-|TRBJ2-5
CASSYSAGTVQETQYF
TGTGCCAGCAGTTACTCTGCGGGGACAGTCCAAGAGACCCAGTACTTC
>-|TRBV5-1|few|TRBJ2-3
CASSLEGQTSTDTQYF
TGCGCCAGCAGCTTGGAGGGGCAGACTAGCACAGATACGCAGTATTTT
>-|TRBV7-9|few|TRBJ2-7
CASGRIVYEQYF
TGTGCCAGCGGACGGATAGTCTACGAGCAGTACTTC
>-|TRBV7-2|many|TRBJ2-7
CASSRGLSSYEQYF
TGTGCCAGCAGCCGCGGACTGAGCTCCTACGAGCAGTACTTC
>TRBD1|TRBV7-2|many|TRBJ2-3
CASSFDRGTDTQYF
TGTGCCAGCAGCTTCGACAGGGGCACAGATACGCAGTATTTT
>TRBD1|TRBV5-1|-|TRBJ2-3
CASSLDLTGGLDTQYF
TGCGCCAGCAGCTTGGATTTGACAGGGGGCCTTGATACGCAGTATTTT
>-|TRBV7-2|few|TRBJ1-5
CASSFNRLSNQPQHF
TGTGCCAGCAGCTTCAACAGACTTAGCAATCAGCCCCAGCATTTT
>-|TRBV12-3/TRBV12-4|-|TRBJ2-1
CASSLSRSYNEQFF
TGTGCCAGCAGTTTATCGCGGAGTTACAATGAGCAGTTCTTC
>-|TRBV15|-|TRBJ1-4
CATSPRMASTNEKLFF
TGTGCCACCAGCCCCAGGATGGCTTCAACTAATGAAAAACTGTTTTTT
>TRBD1|TRBV25-1|many|TRBJ1-2
CASRKGQGAFGYTF
TGTGCCAGCCGGAAGGGACAGGGGGCTTTTGGCTACACCTTC
>TRBD1|TRBV4-3|-|TRBJ1-5
CASSPGQDNQPQHF
TGCGCCAGCAGCCCCGGACAGGACAATCAGCCCCAGCATTTT
>-|TRBV20-1|many|TRBJ2-2
CSATGGPNTGELFF
TGCAGTGCCACGGGTGGGCCCAACACCGGGGAGCTGTTTTTT
>TRBD1|TRBV5-1|few|TRBJ1-2
CASSGQGFYYGYTF
TGCGCCAGCAGTGGACAGGGGTTTTACTATGGCTACACCTTC
>TRBD2|TRBV20-1|many|TRBJ2-2
CSARTSGNTGELFF
TGCAGTGCAAGGACTAGCGGCAACACCGGGGAGCTGTTTTTT
>TRBD2|TRBV12-3/TRBV12-4|few|TRBJ2-3
CASRQRGASTDTQYF
TGTGCCAGCAGGCAGCGGGGGGCCAGCACAGATACGCAGTATTTT
>TRBD2|TRBV20-1|few|TRBJ2-5
CSARKTGLPQETQYF
TGCAGTGCTCGCAAGACGGGACTACCACAAGAGACCCAGTACTTC
>TRBD2|TRBV9|few|TRBJ2-1
CASSARGGSYNEQFF
TGTGCCAGCAGCGCCCGCGGGGGATCCTACAATGAGCAGTTCTTC
>-|TRBV27|few|TRBJ2-7
CASSFAGDPTYEQYF
TGTGCCAGCAGTTTTGCAGGGGATCCAACCTACGAGCAGTACTTC
>TRBD2|TRBV20-1|few|TRBJ2-1
CSVPGLGINEQFF
TGCAGTGTCCCGGGACTAGGGATCAATGAGCAGTTCTTC
>-|TRBV24-1|few|TRBJ1-4
CATSDTGQLEKLFF
TGTGCCACCAGTGATACCGGACAGCTGGAAAAACTGTTTTTT
>TRBD1|TRBV20-1|many|TRBJ2-6
CSARGTDHSGANVLTF
TGCAGTGCTAGGGGGACAGACCACTCTGGGGCCAACGTCCTGACTTTC
>-|TRBV5-6|-|TRBJ1-5
CASSSHDSQPQHF
TGTGCCAGCAGCTCGCACGATTCGCAGCCCCAGCATTTT
>-|TRBV27|-|TRBJ1-5
CASSPVRWPQHF
TGTGCCAGCAGTCCAGTTAGATGGCCCCAGCATTTT
>TRBD2|TRBV7-3|many|TRBJ2-5
CASSLTSGLGETQYF
TGTGCCAGCAGCCTGACTAGCGGTCTGGGAGAGACCCAGTACTTC
>-|TRBV7-2|few|TRBJ1-5
CASSPRPNQPQHF
TGTGCCAGCAGCCCGCGCCCCAATCAGCCCCAGCATTTT
>TRBD1|TRBV7-2|-|TRBJ1-4
CASRGTGAGEKLFF
TGTGCCAGCAGGGGGACAGGGGCGGGAGAAAAACTGTTTTTT
>TRBD1|TRBV5-1|many|TRBJ2-3
CASSLSSRGISDTQYF
TGCGCCAGCAGCTTGTCGTCCAGGGGGATCTCGGATACGCAGTATTTT
>TRBD2|TRBV20-1|many|TRBJ2-3
CSARKLSGRADTQYF
TGCAGTGCTCGCAAACTTAGCGGGAGGGCAGATACGCAGTATTTT
>-|TRBV6-1|few|TRBJ2-2
CASSDGAPNTGELFF
TGTGCCAGCAGTGACGGGGCCCCGAACACCGGGGAGCTGTTTTTT
>-|TRBV5-1|few|TRBJ1-1
CASSSRGAGANTEAFF
TGCGCCAGCAGCTCCCGGGGGGCAGGGGCCAACACTGAAGCTTTCTTT
>-|TRBV12-3/TRBV12-4|many|TRBJ1-5
CASSFRRTNQPQHF
TGTGCCAGCAGTTTCCGCCGGACTAATCAGCCCCAGCATTTT
>TRBD1|TRBV20-1|few|TRBJ1-2
CSARRTGTGGGYTF
TGCAGTGCTAGAAGAACCGGGACAGGGGGAGGCTACACCTTC
>-|TRBV2|-|TRBJ2-1
CASSEERHNEQFF
TGTGCCAGCAGTGAAGAGAGGCACAATGAGCAGTTCTTC